The 2 T cell receptor beta chains below all came from one sample that was sequenced in a study of blood T cell repertoires in COVID-19. TCRdb's copy holds only in-frame clones and misses some; the assay was immunoSEQ multiplex PCR. The sample records about 93,000 clones, around 90% being singletons. The material sequenced was peripheral blood. These receptors all come from a human donor with active COVID-19. The donor label of this sample is uncertain.

CDR3 region: CASSSLRQTGNTIYF. In DNA, the CDR3 is TGTGCCAGCAGCAGCCTCCGACAGACTGGAAACACCATATATTTT. The chain combines TRBV9 with TRBJ1-3; possible D gene TRBD1, 5 bases. This CDR3 has 15 amino acids. Germline CDR1 SGDLS, CDR2 YYNGEE. Trimming removed 4 bases from V and 2 bases from J, with 13 bases in between.

This rearrangement joins TRBV24-1 to TRBJ1-6; maybe TRBD1 (6 bases). Trimming removed 5 bases from V and 4 bases from J, with 8 bases in between. This CDR3 contains 14 residues. The germline V gene encodes CDR1 KGHDR and CDR2 SFDVKD. The CDR3 DNA is TGTGCCACCAGTGCAGACAGGTATAATTCACCCCTCCACTTT. This translates into CATSADRYNSPLHF.